Listed below are T cell receptor beta chains from one sample, sequenced in a study of shared clonotypes between healthy human individuals. The repertoire was sequenced with immunoSEQ multiplex PCR; TCRdb's copy has only in-frame clones and lacks some. The table shows about 2.4 million clones, with over 85% occurring only once. Sequencing was done on a sample of naive CD4+ T cells sorted from blood. The receptors were sampled from a man between 18 and 29 years old in good health. Both conserved end residues are part of each CDR3. D genes are given only for firm matches. For some rows the clone size is stated as once, few or many, or as a class when expanded; others skip it.

d_gene	v_gene	j_gene	abundance	CDR3nt	CDR3aa
TRBD1	TRBV19	TRBJ1-2	.	TGTGCCAGTAGAAGAACAGGGGAAGCGGCTGGCTACACCTTC	CASRRTGEAAGYTF
.	TRBV5-4	TRBJ2-3	once	TGTGCCAGCAGCTTGGAAAGCTATACGCAGTATTTT	CASSLESYTQYF
.	TRBV7-2	TRBJ2-5	once	TGTGCCAGCAGCTTTTTAGGGACCCAGTACTTC	CASSFLGTQYF
.	TRBV7-2	TRBJ2-5	.	TGTGCCAGCAGCTCCCCGGGTGGGTGGGAGACCCAGTACTTC	CASSSPGGWETQYF
TRBD1	TRBV19	TRBJ2-7	.	TGTGCCAGTAGCTCCCACGGACAGGGGTCCTACGAGCAGTACTTC	CASSSHGQGSYEQYF
TRBD2	TRBV18	TRBJ2-7	.	TGTGCCAGCTCCAAAGGCGGACTAGCCCACGAGCAGTACTTC	CASSKGGLAHEQYF
.	TRBV6-1	TRBJ1-5	few	TGTGCCAGCAGTGCAGGGGCTAAAGATAGCAATCAGCCCCAGCATTTT	CASSAGAKDSNQPQHF
TRBD1	TRBV7-9	TRBJ1-2	few	TGTGCCAGCAGTTCAGGGGGCCACTATGGCTACACCTTC	CASSSGGHYGYTF
.	TRBV11-2	TRBJ2-3	.	TGTGCCAGCTGTAAGGCGGGCCGCTGGTCAGATACGCAGTATTTT	CASCKAGRWSDTQYF
.	TRBV11-2	TRBJ2-1	once	TGTGCCAGCAGCCCTAGGGACAATGAGCAGTTCTTC	CASSPRDNEQFF
TRBD1	TRBV7-3	TRBJ2-7	once	TGTGCCAGCAGCATGAGACAGGGCAACGAGCAGTACTTC	CASSMRQGNEQYF